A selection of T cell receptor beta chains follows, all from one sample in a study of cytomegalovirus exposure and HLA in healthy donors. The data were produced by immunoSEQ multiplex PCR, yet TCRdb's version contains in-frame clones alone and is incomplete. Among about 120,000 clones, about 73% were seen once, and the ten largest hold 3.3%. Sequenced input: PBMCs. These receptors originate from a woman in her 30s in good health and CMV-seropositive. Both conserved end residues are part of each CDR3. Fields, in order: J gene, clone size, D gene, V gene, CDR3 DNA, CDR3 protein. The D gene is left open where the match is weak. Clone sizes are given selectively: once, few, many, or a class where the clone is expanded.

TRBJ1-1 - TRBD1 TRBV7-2 TGTGCCAGCAGCTCTCAGGACAGGAGGCCTGAAGCTTTCTTT CASSSQDRRPEAFF
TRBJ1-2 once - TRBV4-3 TGCGCCAGCAGCCAAGATATGACAAGACCTAACTATGGCTACACCTTC CASSQDMTRPNYGYTF
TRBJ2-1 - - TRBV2 TGTGCCAGCAGCCCGGAACGTAGGAGTGAGCAGTTCTTC CASSPERRSEQFF
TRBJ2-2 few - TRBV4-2 TGTGCCAGCAGCCATCTACCGGGTCCTCACTTTTACACCGGGGAGCTGTTTTTT CASSHLPGPHFYTGELFF
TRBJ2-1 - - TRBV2 TGTGCCAGCAGTCTCAATGAGCAGTTCTTC CASSLNEQFF
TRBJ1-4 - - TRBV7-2 TGTGCCAGCAGCCAGAGGGTGAGAGACGGTGAAAAACTGTTTTTT CASSQRVRDGEKLFF
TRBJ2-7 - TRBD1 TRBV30 TGTGCCTGGAGTCGACAGGGGGCGCGAGAGCAGTACTTC CAWSRQGAREQYF
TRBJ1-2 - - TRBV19 TGTGCCAGTAGTATGAACAGACTATCAGATGGCTACACCTTC CASSMNRLSDGYTF
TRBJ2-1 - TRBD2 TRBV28 TGTGCCAGCAGTCAACCCGGGACTAGCGGGGGGGCTTCCTACAATGAGCAGTTCTTC CASSQPGTSGGASYNEQFF
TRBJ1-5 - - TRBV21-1 TGTGCCAGCAGCAAAGACCCCCCGGACAGGGCGGGGGATCAGCCCCAGCATTTT CASSKDPPDRAGDQPQHF
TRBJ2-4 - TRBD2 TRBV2 TGTGCCAGCAGTGAGCAGGGAGGGATAAACATTCAGTACTTC CASSEQGGINIQYF
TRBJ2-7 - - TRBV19 TGTGCCAGTAGTATCCAGGTTTCCTACGAGCAGTACTTC CASSIQVSYEQYF
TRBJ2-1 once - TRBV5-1 TGCGCCAGCACGATGACAGGCTCGTCCTACAATGAGCAGTTCTTC CASTMTGSSYNEQFF
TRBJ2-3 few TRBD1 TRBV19 TGTGCCACGGGACAGAACACAGATACGCAGTATTTT CATGQNTDTQYF
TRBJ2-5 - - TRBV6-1 TGTGCCAGCAGTGCCCAAAGCCTGACCCAGTACTTC CASSAQSLTQYF
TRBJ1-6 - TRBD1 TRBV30 TGTGCCCGGGGGACAGGGACGAGCTCCTATAATTCACCCCTCCACTTT CARGTGTSSYNSPLHF
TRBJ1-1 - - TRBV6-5 TGTGCCAGCTCGAGGGCATTGAACACTGAAGCTTTCTTT CASSRALNTEAFF
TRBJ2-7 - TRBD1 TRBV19 TGTGCCAGTAGTACCCGGACAGGGAGCTCCTACGAGCAGTACTTC CASSTRTGSSYEQYF
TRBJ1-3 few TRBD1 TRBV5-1 TGCGCCAGCAGCTTGGATGGGACAGCCAACTCTGGAAACACCATATATTTT CASSLDGTANSGNTIYF
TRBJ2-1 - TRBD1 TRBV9 TGTGCCAGCAGCTCGGGACAGGGAGAACGGAGCTCCTACAATGAGCAGTTCTTC CASSSGQGERSSYNEQFF
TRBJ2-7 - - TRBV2 TGTGCCAGCAACCTCAACGGGGGGCGAGGGGACGAGCAGTACTTC CASNLNGGRGDEQYF
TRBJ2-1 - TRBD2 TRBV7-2 TGTGCCAGCAGCCCCCCAGGGCGGGGGAGCTCCTACAATGAGCAGTTCTTC CASSPPGRGSSYNEQFF
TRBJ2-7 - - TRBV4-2 TGTGCCAGCAGCCAAGACGCAGGGGCCATCTACGAGCAGTACTTC CASSQDAGAIYEQYF
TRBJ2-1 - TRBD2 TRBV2 TGTGCCAGCAGTGAATCGGGACTAGTGGGCAATGAGCAGTTCTTC CASSESGLVGNEQFF
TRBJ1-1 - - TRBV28 TGTGCCTCCTCTAGGGCAGGGATGAACACTGAAGCTTTCTTT CASSRAGMNTEAFF
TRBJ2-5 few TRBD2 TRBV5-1 TGCGCCAGCAGCCCAATGCATAGCGGGGGGGTGGAGACCCAGTACTTC CASSPMHSGGVETQYF
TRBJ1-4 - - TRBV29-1 TGCAGCGTGAACACCGTTAATGAAAAACTGTTTTTT CSVNTVNEKLFF
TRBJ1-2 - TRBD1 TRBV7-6 TGTGCCAGCAGCTCGACAGGGATTGGCGGCTACACCTTC CASSSTGIGGYTF
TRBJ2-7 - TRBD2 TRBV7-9 TGTGCTAGCGGGGCCGCCTACGAGCAGTACTTC CASGAAYEQYF
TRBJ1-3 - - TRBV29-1 TGCAGCGCCGGGGGGGATGGAAACACCATATATTTT CSAGGDGNTIYF
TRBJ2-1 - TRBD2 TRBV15 TGTGCCACCAGCACGTTGAGGGGTAGCGGGGGTAATGAGCAGTTCTTC CATSTLRGSGGNEQFF
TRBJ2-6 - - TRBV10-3 TGTGCCATCAGACGGTCGGAGGGACAGTTCTCTGGGGCCAACGTCCTGACTTTC CAIRRSEGQFSGANVLTF
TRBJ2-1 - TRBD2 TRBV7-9 TGTGCCAGCAGCTTAAGGCGGGGGGACTCCTACAATGAGCAGTTCTTC CASSLRRGDSYNEQFF
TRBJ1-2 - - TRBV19 TGTGCCAGTAGTATTTGGGAGGAGAATGGCTACACCTTC CASSIWEENGYTF
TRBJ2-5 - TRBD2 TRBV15 TGTGCCACCAGCAGAGATCCTAGCGGGGGCTCACAAGAGACCCAGTACTTC CATSRDPSGGSQETQYF
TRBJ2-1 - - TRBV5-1 TGCGCCAGCATGTTGGTTGAGGAGGGTGAGCAGTTCTTC CASMLVEEGEQFF
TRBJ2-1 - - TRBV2 TGTGCCAGCAGGGACAATTCCGGATGTTTCTTC CASRDNSGCFF
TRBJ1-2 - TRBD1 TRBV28 TGTGCCAGCAGCCGACAGGGGGTGCGCTATGGCTACACCTTC CASSRQGVRYGYTF
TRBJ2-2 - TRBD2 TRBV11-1 TGTGCCAGCAGCGATCCGCTAGAACTAGCGGGGGGCGTAGCCGGGGAGCTGTTTTTT CASSDPLELAGGVAGELFF
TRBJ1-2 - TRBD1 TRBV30 TGTGCCTGGAGCTTACAGGGGGCAATCTATGGCTACACCTTC CAWSLQGAIYGYTF
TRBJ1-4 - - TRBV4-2 TGTGCCAGCAGCCAACATGGGGGGTTTAATGAAAAACTGTTTTTT CASSQHGGFNEKLFF